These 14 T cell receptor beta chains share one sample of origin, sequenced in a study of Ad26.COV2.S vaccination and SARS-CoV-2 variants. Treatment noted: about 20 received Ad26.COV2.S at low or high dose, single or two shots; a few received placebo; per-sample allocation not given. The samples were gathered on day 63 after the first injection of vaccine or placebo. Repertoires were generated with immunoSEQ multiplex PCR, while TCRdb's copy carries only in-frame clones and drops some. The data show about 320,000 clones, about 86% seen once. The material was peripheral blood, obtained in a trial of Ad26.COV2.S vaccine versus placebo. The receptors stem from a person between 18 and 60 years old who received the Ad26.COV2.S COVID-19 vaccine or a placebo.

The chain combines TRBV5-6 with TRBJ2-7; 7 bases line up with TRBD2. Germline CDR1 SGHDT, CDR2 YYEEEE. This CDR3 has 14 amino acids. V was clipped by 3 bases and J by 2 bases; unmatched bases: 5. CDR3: CASSWYGGTYEQYF. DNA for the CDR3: TGTGCCAGCAGCTGGTACGGGGGGACCTACGAGCAGTACTTC.

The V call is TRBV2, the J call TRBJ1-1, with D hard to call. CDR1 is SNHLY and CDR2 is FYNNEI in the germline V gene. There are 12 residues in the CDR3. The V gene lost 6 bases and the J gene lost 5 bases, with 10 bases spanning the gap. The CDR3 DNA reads TGTGCCAGCAGACTCAGCAGAACTGAAGCTTTCTTT. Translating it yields CASRLSRTEAFF.

The CDR3 here is CASKWAGGTTDTQYF. In DNA form, the CDR3 reads TGTGCCAGCAAGTGGGCGGGGGGGACCACAGATACGCAGTATTTT. The rearrangement uses TRBV2 and TRBJ2-3; 9 nucleotides align to TRBD2. V was clipped by 7 bases and J by 2 bases; unmatched bases: 7. CDR1 and CDR2 from the germline V gene are SNHLY and FYNNEI. This CDR3 is built from 15 residues. Filled out from reference TRBV2 and TRBJ2-3, the complete variable domain reads EPEVTQTPSHQVTQMGQEVILRCVPISNHLYFYWYRQILGQKVEFLVSFYNNEISEKSEIFDDQFSVERPDGSNFTLKIRSTKLEDSAMYFCASKWAGGTTDTQYFGPGTRLTVL.

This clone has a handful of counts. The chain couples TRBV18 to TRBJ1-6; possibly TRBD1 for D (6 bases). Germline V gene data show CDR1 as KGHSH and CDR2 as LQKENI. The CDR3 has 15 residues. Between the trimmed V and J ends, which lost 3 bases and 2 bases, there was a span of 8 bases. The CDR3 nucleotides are TGTGCCAGCTCACCTCGGACAGCCTATAATTCACCCCTCCACTTT. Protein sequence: CASSPRTAYNSPLHF.

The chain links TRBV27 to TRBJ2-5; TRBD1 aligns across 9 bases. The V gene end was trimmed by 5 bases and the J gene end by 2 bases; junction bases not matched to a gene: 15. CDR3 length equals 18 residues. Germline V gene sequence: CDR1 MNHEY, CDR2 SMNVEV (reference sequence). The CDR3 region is CASSKVGTGKTGQETQYF. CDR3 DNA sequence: TGTGCCAGCAGTAAAGTTGGGACAGGGAAAACGGGTCAAGAGACCCAGTACTTC.

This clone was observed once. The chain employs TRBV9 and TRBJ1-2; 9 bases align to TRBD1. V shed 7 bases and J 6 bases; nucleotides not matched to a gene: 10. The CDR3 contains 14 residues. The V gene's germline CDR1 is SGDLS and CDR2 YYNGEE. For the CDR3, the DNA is TGTGCCAGCCTACACGGGACAGGGACGGATGGCTACACCTTC. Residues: CASLHGTGTDGYTF.

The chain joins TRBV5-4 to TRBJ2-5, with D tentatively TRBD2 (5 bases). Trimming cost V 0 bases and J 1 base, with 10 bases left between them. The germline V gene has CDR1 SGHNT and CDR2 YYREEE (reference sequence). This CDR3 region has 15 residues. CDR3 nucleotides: TGTGCCAGCAGCTTGGTTGGAGGAACCCAAGAGACCCAGTACTTC. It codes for CASSLVGGTQETQYF. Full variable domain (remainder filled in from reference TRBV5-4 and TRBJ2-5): ETGVTQSPTHLIKTRGQQVTLRCSSQSGHNTVSWYQQALGQGPQFIFQYYREEENGRGNFPPRFSGLQFPNYSSELNVNALELDDSALYLCASSLVGGTQETQYFGPGTRLLVL.

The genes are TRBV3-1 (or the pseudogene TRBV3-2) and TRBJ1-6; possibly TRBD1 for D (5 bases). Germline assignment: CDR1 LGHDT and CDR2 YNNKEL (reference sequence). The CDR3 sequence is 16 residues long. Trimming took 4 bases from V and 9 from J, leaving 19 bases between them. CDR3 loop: CASSLLTAGRGSPLHF. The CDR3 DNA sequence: TGTGCCAGCAGCCTACTAACGGCAGGGAGGGGTTCACCCCTCCACTTT.

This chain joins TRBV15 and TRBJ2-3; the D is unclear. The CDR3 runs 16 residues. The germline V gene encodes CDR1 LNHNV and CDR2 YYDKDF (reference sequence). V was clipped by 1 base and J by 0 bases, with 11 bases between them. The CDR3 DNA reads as TGTGCCACCAGCAGAGGTGCCGTGGGAAGCACAGATACGCAGTATTTT. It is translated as CATSRGAVGSTDTQYF.

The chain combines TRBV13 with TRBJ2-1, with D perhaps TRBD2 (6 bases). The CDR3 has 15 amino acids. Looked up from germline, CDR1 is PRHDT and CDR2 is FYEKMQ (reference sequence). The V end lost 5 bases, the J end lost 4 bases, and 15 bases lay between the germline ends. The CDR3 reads CASSPGAGPYNEQFF. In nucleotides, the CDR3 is TGTGCCAGCAGCCCCGGGGCGGGGCCTTACAATGAGCAGTTCTTC.

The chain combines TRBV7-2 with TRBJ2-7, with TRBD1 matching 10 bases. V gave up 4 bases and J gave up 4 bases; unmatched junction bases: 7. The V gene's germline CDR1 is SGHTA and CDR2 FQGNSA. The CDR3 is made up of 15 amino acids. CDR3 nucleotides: TGTGCCAGCAGCTCCCAGGGGACAGGGGATTACGAGCAGTACTTC. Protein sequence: CASSSQGTGDYEQYF.

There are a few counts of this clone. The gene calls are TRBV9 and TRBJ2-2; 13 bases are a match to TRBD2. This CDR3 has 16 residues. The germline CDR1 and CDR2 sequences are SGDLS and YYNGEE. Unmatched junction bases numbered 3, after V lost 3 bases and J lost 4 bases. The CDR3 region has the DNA TGTGCCAGCAGCGCAGGACTAGCGGGGGTCACCGGGGAGCTGTTTTTT. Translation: CASSAGLAGVTGELFF.

CDR3 in amino acids: CASSIWGDTEAFF. DNA for the CDR3: TGTGCCAGTAGTATATGGGGGGACACTGAAGCTTTCTTT. The chain carries TRBV19 and TRBJ1-1, with TRBD1 as a possible D gene (5 bases). The CDR3 loop spans 13 amino acids. The V end lost 2 bases, the J end lost 3 bases, and 7 bases lay between the germline ends. Germline CDR1 LNHDA, CDR2 SQIVND (reference sequence).

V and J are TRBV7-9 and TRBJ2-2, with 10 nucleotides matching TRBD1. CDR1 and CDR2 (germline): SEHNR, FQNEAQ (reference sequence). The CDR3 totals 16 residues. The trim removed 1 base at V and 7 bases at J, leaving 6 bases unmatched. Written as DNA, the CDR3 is TGTGCCAGCAGCTTAGGGGACAGGGGTGCGGACGGGGAGCTGTTTTTT. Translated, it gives CASSLGDRGADGELFF.